This T cell receptor (beta chain) was captured by sequencing in a study of identical twins. Study findings and constraints: Cross-sectional statistical analysis was relied on for the conclusions, without the same donors being followed. Invariant cells of the MAIT and iNKT types might have partly distorted the zero-insertion analyses. Clonotypes of the beta chain that were abundant in cord blood carried fewer insertions (memory repertoires showed none).

Per the germline V gene, CDR1 is LNHDA and CDR2 is SQIVND (reference sequence). The CDR3 loop spans 13 amino acids. V lost 6 bases to trimming and J lost 5 bases; unmatched junction nucleotides: 3. Using its own MiXCR run on the 5' RACE reads, TCRdb lists one record per CDR3 protein. This table has roughly 710,000 distinct CDR3 sequences, around 5.7% appearing once. This clonotype appeared a few times. Its matching antigen is unknown. The TCR was taken from a man aged 18 to 29 in good health. The V and J genes are TRBV19 and TRBJ1-1; TRBD1 matches 10 bases. The sequenced sample was naive T cells sorted from blood. CDR3 region: CASRTGGSTEAFF. The CDR3 nucleotides read TGTGCCAGTAGGACAGGGGGCTCAACTGAAGCTTTCTTT.